A single sample is the source of the 26 T cell receptor beta chains below, sequenced in a study of T cell responses to AZD1222 COVID-19 vaccine. Measured with immunoSEQ multiplex PCR; TCRdb has only the in-frame clones, and not every one. The sample has 80,000 or so clones; 65% to 85% are singletons. The material was peripheral blood, obtained on day 0 of AZD1222 vaccination. These receptors were obtained from an adult in good health.

The V and J genes are TRBV4-3 and TRBJ1-1; no reliable D call. Germline V gives CDR1 LGHNA, CDR2 YSLEER. V was pared by 4 bases and J by 2 bases, with 14 bases between. CDR3 length: 15 amino acids. CDR3 residues: CASSLDPRGNTEAFF. The DNA of the CDR3 is TGCGCCAGCAGCCTTGACCCGCGGGGTAACACTGAAGCTTTCTTT.

The chain is built from TRBV27 and TRBJ2-1; 14 nucleotides line up with TRBD2. Trimming cost V 5 bases and J 6 bases; bases outside gene matches: 3. The CDR3 contains 15 residues. Germline V gene sequence: CDR1 MNHEY, CDR2 SMNVEV (reference sequence). CDR3 bases: TGTGCCAGCAGTCAAGGGACTAGCGGGGGCAATGAGCAGTTCTTC. It encodes CASSQGTSGGNEQFF.

This chain joins TRBV6-4 and TRBJ2-1; D is ambiguous. Trimming shortened V by 6 bases and J by 3 bases, and 15 bases separated the two germline ends. CDR3 length equals 15 residues. CDR1 is MRHNA and CDR2 is SNTAGT in the germline V gene. In DNA, the CDR3 is TGTGCCAGCAGCCCGGAAGGCGGTGACTACAATGAGCAGTTCTTC. This translates into CASSPEGGDYNEQFF.

The chain combines TRBV18 with TRBJ1-5; TRBD1 is a possible D gene (5 bases). CDR1 is KGHSH and CDR2 is LQKENI in the germline V gene. The ends were cut back, 2 bases at V and 4 bases at J, with 12 bases in the middle. This CDR3 comprises 15 residues. The CDR3 nucleotides are TGTGCCAGCTCACCAGAGGGGTTTTGGAATCAGCCCCAGCATTTT. Its translation is CASSPEGFWNQPQHF.

The gene calls are TRBV4-1 and TRBJ2-2; D unresolved. Trimming stripped 0 bases from V and 1 base from J, with 6 bases between. There are 15 residues in the CDR3. Germline V lookup: CDR1 MGHRA, CDR2 YSYEKL. The CDR3 sequence: CASSQEYRNTGELFF. The CDR3 DNA reads as TGCGCCAGCAGCCAAGAATATCGGAACACCGGGGAGCTGTTTTTT.

This clone appeared a single time. The rearrangement uses TRBV11-2 and TRBJ1-5; 7 positions agree with TRBD1. CDR1 is SGHAT and CDR2 is FQNNGV in the germline V gene. Germline trimming cut 4 bases from V and 6 bases from J; bases unmatched to any gene: 6. CDR3 length: 14 amino acids. CDR3: CASSSTGKGQPQHF. The DNA of the CDR3 is TGTGCCAGCAGCTCGACAGGGAAGGGTCAGCCCCAGCATTTT. Combining the CDR3 with reference TRBV11-2 and TRBJ1-5 gives the whole variable domain EAGVAQSPRYKIIEKRQSVAFWCNPISGHATLYWYQQILGQGPKLLIQFQNNGVVDDSQLPKDRFSAERLKGVDSTLKIQPAKLEDSAVYLCASSSTGKGQPQHFGDGTRLSIL.

The J gene is TRBJ1-4, the V gene TRBV10-3; D is uncertain. The germline V gene has CDR1 ENHRY and CDR2 SYGVKD. This CDR3 has 15 residues. Trimming stripped 6 bases from V and 0 bases from J, with 11 bases between. The CDR3 loop is CAIRANTATNEKLFF. DNA of the CDR3: TGTGCCATCAGAGCTAACACCGCAACTAATGAAAAACTGTTTTTT.

This clone was seen once. The rearrangement links TRBV10-2 to TRBJ1-2; the D gene is possibly TRBD1 (5 bases). The CDR3 covers 15 residues. Between the trimmed V and J ends, which lost 2 bases and 2 bases, there was a span of 12 bases. In germline, CDR1 is WSHSY, CDR2 SAAADI. The CDR3 DNA follows: TGCGCCAGCAGTGAGCCCGCAGACAGAAACTATGGCTACACCTTC. It specifies CASSEPADRNYGYTF.

The rearrangement uses TRBV4-1 and TRBJ1-1; 7 nucleotides agree with TRBD1. Germline loops: CDR1 MGHRA, CDR2 YSYEKL. This CDR3 is built from 16 residues. V dropped 4 bases and J dropped 5; count of bases not matched to a gene: 13. The DNA for the CDR3 is TGCGCCAGCAGCCTACAGACAGGGCGTTTATGGACTGAAGCTTTCTTT. Its protein is CASSLQTGRLWTEAFF.

The gene calls are TRBV29-1 and TRBJ2-3, with TRBD1 identical over 8 bases. The V gene's germline CDR1 is SQVTM and CDR2 ANQGSEA. The CDR3 sequence is 15 residues long. The V gene end was trimmed by 1 base and the J gene end by 4 bases; junction bases not matched to a gene: 7. CDR3: CSVEGPQGDSDTQYF. CDR3 in DNA: TGCAGCGTTGAAGGACCACAGGGGGACTCAGATACGCAGTATTTT.

The J gene is TRBJ1-2, the V gene TRBV5-4, with a tentative D call TRBD1 (5 bases). The ends were cut back, 4 bases at V and 7 bases at J, with 17 bases in the middle. CDR1 SGHNT and CDR2 YYREEE come from the germline V gene (reference sequence). This CDR3 has 14 amino acids. CDR3 region: CASSSGTGRTGYTF. The CDR3 region has the DNA TGTGCCAGCAGCAGCGGGACGGGGAGGACTGGCTACACCTTC.

The chain carries TRBV19 and TRBJ2-3, with 10 nucleotides matching TRBD1. CDR3 length: 16 amino acids. With 4 bases clipped from V and 3 bases from J, the junction kept 7 bases outside the gene matches. Per the germline V gene, CDR1 is LNHDA and CDR2 is SQIVND (reference sequence). The DNA for the CDR3 is TGTGCCAGTAGTAAGGGCTGGGACAGGGGAACAGATACGCAGTATTTT. Protein product: CASSKGWDRGTDTQYF.

This rearrangement joins TRBV19 to TRBJ2-1; a possible D gene is TRBD1 (5 bases). Looked up from germline, CDR1 is LNHDA and CDR2 is SQIVND (reference sequence). The V and J ends lost 5 bases and 9 bases respectively, with 14 bases between them. The CDR3 extends over 13 amino acids. CDR3 sequence (DNA): TGTGCCAGTAGTGCGACCCCCAGGGCTGAGCAGTTCTTC. It codes for CASSATPRAEQFF.

This clone was detected a few times. The V and J genes are TRBV2 and TRBJ2-1; D may be TRBD2 (6 bases). CDR1 and CDR2 from the germline V gene are SNHLY and FYNNEI. This CDR3 comprises 14 residues. V was cut by 6 bases and J by 0 bases, with 9 bases left in between. CDR3 in amino acids: CASSLTSSYNEQFF. CDR3 bases: TGTGCCAGCAGCCTGACTAGCTCCTACAATGAGCAGTTCTTC.

The rearrangement joins TRBV10-2 to TRBJ2-1; TRBD2 matches at 11 bases. Germline V CDR1 and CDR2: WSHSY, SAAADI. The CDR3 is 16 amino acids. The ends lost 0 bases at V and 5 bases at J; junction bases unmatched: 3. CDR3 coding DNA: TGCGCCAGCAGTGAGTCGAAACTAGCGGGGGACAATGAGCAGTTCTTC. Translation gives CASSESKLAGDNEQFF.

This clone came up a few times. This chain links TRBV7-2 with TRBJ2-5; D might be TRBD2 (6 bases). V dropped 1 base and J dropped 2 bases, with 11 bases sitting between them. The length of the CDR3 is 15 residues. CDR1 is SGHTA, CDR2 FQGNSA, per germline. In nucleotides, the CDR3 is TGTGCCAGCAGCTTAGTTCTAGCGAGACAAGAGACCCAGTACTTC. It yields the protein CASSLVLARQETQYF.

The gene calls are TRBV6-5 and TRBJ2-3; 8 bases map to TRBD1. Germline V gives CDR1 MNHEY, CDR2 SVGAGI. The CDR3 spans 14 residues. Losses at the gene ends were 8 bases for V and 8 bases for J; bases not matched to a gene: 12. The CDR3 is CASGPSRDRFTQYF. CDR3 nucleotides: TGTGCCAGCGGACCATCTAGGGACAGGTTTACGCAGTATTTT.

The chain carries TRBV6-5 and TRBJ2-5; 10 nucleotides line up with TRBD2. Trimming removed 5 bases from V and 3 bases from J; junction bases left unmatched: 6. This CDR3 region has 15 residues. Germline V gene lookup returns CDR1 MNHEY and CDR2 SVGAGI. The CDR3 DNA is TGTGCCAGCAGTCTCCGCACTAGCGGGAAAGAGACCCAGTACTTC. Translation gives CASSLRTSGKETQYF.

V gene TRBV2 combines with J gene TRBJ2-5; the match to TRBD2 covers 13 bases. Trimming at V came to 4 bases and at J to 3 bases, leaving 2 bases not matched to a gene. CDR1 and CDR2 from the germline V gene are SNHLY and FYNNEI. CDR3 size: 15 residues. The CDR3 DNA follows: TGTGCCAGCAGTGGGACTAGCGGGAGAAAAGAGACCCAGTACTTC. It yields the protein CASSGTSGRKETQYF.

The gene calls are TRBV4-3 and TRBJ2-3; 8 bases line up with TRBD2. V lost 1 base to trimming and J lost 1 base; unmatched junction nucleotides: 1. The CDR3 contains 15 residues. CDR1 is LGHNA and CDR2 is YSLEER in the germline V gene. The DNA of the CDR3 is TGCGCCAGCAGCCAAGCGCGGGGGGGCACAGATACGCAGTATTTT. This encodes CASSQARGGTDTQYF.

This sequence joins TRBV5-1 and TRBJ2-5; 8 bases match TRBD2. The CDR3 length is 16 residues. V trimming: 4 bases; J trimming: 5 bases; junction bases outside the gene matches: 13. Germline assignment: CDR1 SGHRS and CDR2 YFSETQ. The CDR3 spells CASSPSPAGEGETQYF. CDR3 in DNA: TGCGCCAGCAGCCCCAGCCCAGCGGGAGAAGGGGAGACCCAGTACTTC.

The CDR3 sequence: CASSLAGGEGYTF. The CDR3 bases are TGTGCCAGCAGCTTAGCAGGTGGGGAAGGCTACACCTTC. This rearrangement joins TRBV7-9 to TRBJ1-2; D remains unclear. V was pared by 0 bases and J by 8 bases, with 10 bases between. From germline, CDR1 is SEHNR and CDR2 FQNEAQ (reference sequence). CDR3 size: 13 residues. The full variable domain, its missing parts supplied by reference TRBV7-9 and TRBJ1-2, is DTGVSQNPRHKITKRGQNVTFRCDPISEHNRLYWYRQTLGQGPEFLTYFQNEAQLEKSRLLSDRFSAERPKGSFSTLEIQRTEQGDSAMYLCASSLAGGEGYTFGSGTRLTVV.

The V gene is TRBV7-2, the J gene TRBJ1-3; D is perhaps TRBD1 (6 bases). From germline, CDR1 is SGHTA and CDR2 FQGNSA. Trimming left V 1 base short and J 3 bases short, with 13 bases between. This CDR3 is built from 16 residues. The CDR3 DNA is TGTGCCAGCAGCTTAGTAGCAGGGGTGCATGGAAACACCATATATTTT. This codes for CASSLVAGVHGNTIYF.

The rearrangement links TRBV5-1 to TRBJ1-1, with 7 bases aligning to TRBD1. The V and J ends lost 1 base and 5 bases, in that order; junction bases with no gene match: 5. Per germline, CDR1 SGHRS and CDR2 YFSETQ. CDR3 size: 14 residues. The chain's CDR3 is CASSLTGVGTEAFF. The CDR3 nucleotides read TGCGCCAGCAGCTTGACAGGGGTTGGGACTGAAGCTTTCTTT. Using reference TRBV5-1 and TRBJ1-1 for the parts outside the CDR3, the full variable domain is KAGVTQTPRYLIKTRGQQVTLSCSPISGHRSVSWYQQTPGQGLQFLFEYFSETQRNKGNFPGRFSGRQFSNSRSEMNVSTLELGDSALYLCASSLTGVGTEAFFGQGTRLTVV.

This clone appeared a few times. V is TRBV5-6 and J is TRBJ1-3; TRBD1 is a possible D gene (6 bases). The germline V and J ends were trimmed by 4 bases and 3 bases, with 11 bases remaining between them. The CDR3 totals 14 residues. Germline V CDR1 and CDR2: SGHDT, YYEEEE. CDR3 coding DNA: TGTGCCAGCAGCAGTGGGGGGCTTGGAAACACCATATATTTT. Its protein product is CASSSGGLGNTIYF.

The genes are TRBV7-9 and TRBJ2-6; 8 positions agree with TRBD1. The CDR3 consists of 18 residues. V was pared by 4 bases and J by 3 bases, with 11 bases of the junction left unmatched. The germline gives CDR1 SEHNR, CDR2 FQNEAQ (reference sequence). Here the CDR3 DNA reads TGTGCCAGCAGCTCCTTCTCCCAGGGGGCAGGTGGGGCCAACGTCCTGACTTTC. Protein product: CASSSFSQGAGGANVLTF.